The rows below give T cell receptor beta chains drawn from one sample of a study of CD8 T cells in Susac syndrome. TCRdb reprocessed the immunoSEQ multiplex PCR reads via MiXCR and lists one record per CDR3 protein. The table lists 150,000 to 200,000 distinct CDR3 sequences, more than 90% of them singletons, with over 0.12% in the top ten. What was sequenced was CD4+ T cells from PBMCs. Source of these receptors: a human donor in good health. Each CDR3 is given with its conserved first and last residue. D genes are given only for firm matches. For some rows the clone size is stated as once, few or many, or as a class when expanded; others skip it.

d_gene | j_gene | abundance | v_gene | CDR3nt | CDR3aa
TRBD2 | TRBJ2-7 | - | TRBV3-1 | TGTGCCAGCAGCCTAATTGGCGGGGGGGCCGACGAGCAGTACTTC | CASSLIGGGADEQYF
- | TRBJ1-6 | once | TRBV7-9 | TGTGCCACCCCTAGGGGGGGAGGTCGGGACGCCAATTCACCCCTCCACTTT | CATPRGGGRDANSPLHF
TRBD1 | TRBJ1-1 | - | TRBV28 | TGTGCCAGCAGTCCAGGGGGCCGAAACACTGAAGCTTTCTTT | CASSPGGRNTEAFF
- | TRBJ2-3 | once | TRBV5-1 | TGCGCCAGCAGCCCCACAGGGACGGGAGATACGCAGTATTTT | CASSPTGTGDTQYF
- | TRBJ2-7 | - | TRBV4-2 | TGTGCCAGCAGCCAAGAAAGGGGGGGCTCTTACGAGCAGTACTTC | CASSQERGGSYEQYF
- | TRBJ1-6 | - | TRBV9 | TGTGCCAGCAGCGGAGCCACGGGACACCGTAATTCACCCCTCCACTTT | CASSGATGHRNSPLHF
TRBD2 | TRBJ2-1 | - | TRBV18 | TGTGCCAGCTCGCCATCACTAGCGGGGGGGCTCGATGAGCAGTTCTTC | CASSPSLAGGLDEQFF
- | TRBJ1-2 | - | TRBV7-2 | TGTGCCAGCAGCTTAGCCCCCGGTGGCTACACCTTC | CASSLAPGGYTF
- | TRBJ1-5 | - | TRBV12-3/TRBV12-4 | TGTGCCAGCGGATATCAGCCCCAGCATTTT | CASGYQPQHF
TRBD2 | TRBJ2-7 | few | TRBV20-1 | TGCAGTGCTAGGGCGGGGGGCCGCTCCTACGAGCAGTACTTC | CSARAGGRSYEQYF
- | TRBJ1-2 | - | TRBV5-1 | TGCGCCAGCGCCCGGGACGGCGGGAATGGCTACACCTTC | CASARDGGNGYTF
TRBD2 | TRBJ2-1 | once | TRBV30 | TGTGCCTGGCAGCTAGCGGGGACCTACAATGAGCAGTTCTTC | CAWQLAGTYNEQFF
TRBD1 | TRBJ1-3 | - | TRBV15 | TGTGCCACCAGCAGCATCCGGGACAGTTTGTTCTCTGGAAACACCATATATTTT | CATSSIRDSLFSGNTIYF
TRBD1 | TRBJ2-5 | once | TRBV15 | TGTGCCACCAGCCCTCGACAGGGGGCACGGGAGACCCAGTACTTC | CATSPRQGARETQYF
TRBD1 | TRBJ1-1 | - | TRBV12-3/TRBV12-4 | TGTGCCAGCAGTTTTCAGGGGGGCACTGAAGCTTTCTTT | CASSFQGGTEAFF
- | TRBJ2-5 | - | TRBV2 | TGTGCCAGCGGGGTGGGAGAGACCCAGTACTTC | CASGVGETQYF
- | TRBJ1-6 | - | TRBV7-9 | TGTGCCAGCAGCTCCCCCCGGGGTGCACCCCTCCACTTT | CASSSPRGAPLHF
- | TRBJ1-3 | - | TRBV7-2 | TGTGCCAGCAGCATTGCGGCTGCTGGAAACACCATATATTTT | CASSIAAAGNTIYF
TRBD2 | TRBJ2-7 | - | TRBV6-2/TRBV6-3 | TGTGCCAGCAGAAACACGGGACTAGCGGTGAGCTCCTACGAGCAGTACTTC | CASRNTGLAVSSYEQYF
TRBD1 | TRBJ2-2 | - | TRBV7-9 | TGTGCCAGCAGCTTAGAAGGGACAGGGACCGGGGAGCTGTTTTTT | CASSLEGTGTGELFF
- | TRBJ2-1 | - | TRBV30 | TGTGCCTGGAGGCGGGGCGGGGAAGCGGATGAGCAGTTCTTC | CAWRRGGEADEQFF
- | TRBJ2-2 | - | TRBV9 | TGTGCCAGCAGCCCCGTAGGGGGGAACACCGGGGAGCTGTTTTTT | CASSPVGGNTGELFF
- | TRBJ1-6 | - | TRBV20-1 | TGCAGTGCTAGAGATTTAGCCCTCTATAATTCACCCCTCCACTTT | CSARDLALYNSPLHF
TRBD1 | TRBJ2-5 | - | TRBV29-1 | TGCAGCGTCAACATACAGGGGCTGGGGGAGACCCAGTACTTC | CSVNIQGLGETQYF
- | TRBJ2-7 | - | TRBV28 | TGTGCCAGTTACTCCCCCCCCTACGAGCAGTACTTC | CASYSPPYEQYF
- | TRBJ2-5 | - | TRBV14 | TGTGCCAGCAGCCATACAGGGTTAGAGACCCAGTACTTC | CASSHTGLETQYF
- | TRBJ1-6 | - | TRBV4-2 | TGTGCCAGCAGCCAAGATCTGGGCCTTCGGGATTCACCCCTCCACTTT | CASSQDLGLRDSPLHF
- | TRBJ2-3 | once | TRBV9 | TGTGCCAGCAGCGAACAGGAGGGGAGGCAGTATTTT | CASSEQEGRQYF
TRBD1 | TRBJ1-1 | - | TRBV25-1 | TGTGCCAGCAGGCTGACAGGGATGAACACTGAAGCTTTCTTT | CASRLTGMNTEAFF
- | TRBJ1-2 | - | TRBV29-1 | TGCAGCGTGTTCATGACGCAGCATGCTGGCTACACCTTC | CSVFMTQHAGYTF
- | TRBJ1-2 | - | TRBV6-2/TRBV6-3 | TGTGCCAGCAGCCGGGACGGCCGATGGGGCTACACCTTC | CASSRDGRWGYTF
- | TRBJ2-5 | - | TRBV15 | TGTGCCACCAGCCCCGTTGTTAGAGAGACCCAGTACTTC | CATSPVVRETQYF
TRBD2 | TRBJ2-1 | - | TRBV7-2 | TGTGCCAGCAGCCCCCCGGGACTAGCGGGGGGCGATAAGCAGTTCTTC | CASSPPGLAGGDKQFF
TRBD1 | TRBJ2-7 | - | TRBV7-6 | TGTGCCAGCAGCCCGGGACAGGAACCCTACGAGCAGTACTTC | CASSPGQEPYEQYF
TRBD1 | TRBJ2-6 | - | TRBV7-9 | TGTGCCAGCAGCTTAGGGACAGGGGAAGCTGGGGCCAACGTCCTGACTTTC | CASSLGTGEAGANVLTF
- | TRBJ2-2 | - | TRBV15 | TGTGCCACCAGCCCATCCCGAGGGCTCCGGGGGTCCGGGGAGCTGTTTTTT | CATSPSRGLRGSGELFF
- | TRBJ2-1 | - | TRBV7-2 | TGTGCCAGCAGCCTCACCGACGGTTGGGGCAATGAGCAGTTCTTC | CASSLTDGWGNEQFF
- | TRBJ2-3 | - | TRBV7-9 | TGTGCCAGCAGCATCGCGAGAGGGGTCTGGGGCACAGATACGCAGTATTTT | CASSIARGVWGTDTQYF
- | TRBJ1-2 | - | TRBV4-2 | TGTGCCAGCAGCCAGGCGCGGGAACTAAACTATGGCTACACCTTC | CASSQARELNYGYTF
- | TRBJ2-3 | once | TRBV5-1 | TGCGCCAGCAGCTCTCCCCTCGATAAATCCACAGATACGCAGTATTTT | CASSSPLDKSTDTQYF
- | TRBJ1-2 | - | TRBV7-2 | TGTGCCAGCAGCCGCCAGGCTGGGTTCGGCTACACCTTC | CASSRQAGFGYTF
- | TRBJ1-6 | - | TRBV30 | TGTGCCTGTCGAGGACGGTTTCCTTATTCACCCCTCCACTTT | CACRGRFPYSPLHF
TRBD1 | TRBJ1-2 | - | TRBV4-3 | TGCGCCAGCAGCCAAGAACAGGGGGCGTTAGGTGGCTACACCTTC | CASSQEQGALGGYTF
- | TRBJ1-1 | once | TRBV5-1 | TGCGCCAGCAGCGCACCCCGGGGACCCCCTGAAGCTTTCTTT | CASSAPRGPPEAFF
TRBD2 | TRBJ2-2 | - | TRBV20-1 | TGCAGTGCCCACCCCGGGGGGGCGGGCACCGGGGAGCTGTTTTTT | CSAHPGGAGTGELFF
- | TRBJ1-2 | - | TRBV4-3 | TGCGCCAGCAGCCAAGAAAGTGTGCCTGGAAACTATGGCTACACCTTC | CASSQESVPGNYGYTF
TRBD2 | TRBJ2-1 | - | TRBV9 | TGTGCCAGCAGTCGACTAGCCGTAAATGAGCAGTTCTTC | CASSRLAVNEQFF
- | TRBJ1-3 | - | TRBV29-1 | TGCAGCGGGGTCGTGGGAAACACCATATATTTT | CSGVVGNTIYF
TRBD1 | TRBJ1-1 | - | TRBV20-1 | TGCAGTGCAACTAGGACAGGGCGAGTCACTGAAGCTTTCTTT | CSATRTGRVTEAFF
- | TRBJ2-3 | once | TRBV7-9 | TGTGCCAGCAGCTTAGGTGGGGGCTCTTCGGATACGCAGTATTTT | CASSLGGGSSDTQYF
TRBD2 | TRBJ2-7 | - | TRBV5-1 | TGCGCCAGCAGCTTCGGACTAGCGGAAGCCTACGAGCAGTACTTC | CASSFGLAEAYEQYF
TRBD2 | TRBJ2-5 | - | TRBV15 | TGTGCCACCAGCAGAGATATGGCGGGGGGAGAGACCCAGTACTTC | CATSRDMAGGETQYF
TRBD2 | TRBJ2-5 | - | TRBV20-1 | TGCAGTGCTAAGCGGGGGAGGGGAGAGACCCAGTACTTC | CSAKRGRGETQYF